This TCR beta chain comes out of a study of Ad26.COV2.S vaccination and SARS-CoV-2 variants. This CDR3 region has 15 residues. V dropped 1 base and J dropped 4 bases, with 11 bases sitting between them. CDR1 and CDR2 from the germline V gene are LNHDA and SQIVND (reference sequence). The treatment was: 19 received Ad26.COV2.S at low or high dose, single or two shots; a few received placebo; per-sample allocation not given. All samples were drawn on day 63, counting from the first vaccine or placebo injection. Data came from immunoSEQ multiplex PCR; TCRdb stores just in-frame clones and leaves some out. The sample lists a few hundred thousand clones; 90% were seen once.

The material sequenced was peripheral blood, taken in a trial of Ad26.COV2.S vaccine versus placebo. The source of this sequence is a person aged 18-65 years who received the Ad26.COV2.S COVID-19 vaccine or a placebo. This chain joins TRBV19 and TRBJ2-1; D may be TRBD2 (7 bases). The CDR3 DNA follows: TGTGCCAGTAGTATAGGGGGAGGGACATACAATGAGCAGTTCTTC. Translation gives CASSIGGGTYNEQFF.